This is a list of T cell receptor beta chains from one sample in a study of T cells in narcolepsy. Some clones are missing from TCRdb's copy, which holds only in-frame ones; the method was immunoSEQ multiplex PCR. The table records 25,000 to 35,000 clones, more than 65% of them present only once. Material for sequencing was memory (CD45RA-) CD4+ T cells from blood. The receptors stem from a human donor in good health. CDR3s leave out the opening cysteine and the closing phenylalanine or tryptophan. D genes are given only for firm matches.

D gene	V gene	J gene	CDR3 protein
TRBD1	TRBV6-1	TRBJ1-5	ASSSTGKSNQPQH
.	TRBV23-1	TRBJ2-2	ASTSTGTDTGELF
TRBD1	TRBV28	TRBJ1-4	ASSRRDRGSEKLF
.	TRBV7-9	TRBJ1-2	ASSFIRNRYT
.	TRBV28	.	ASTFKRGPAYEQY
.	TRBV19	TRBJ1-5	AAGPTNNQPQH
.	TRBV5-1	TRBJ2-1	ASSLRNTGYNEQF
.	TRBV5-1	.	ASSSLDTYEQY
.	TRBV7-9	TRBJ1-2	ASSLEGFNGYT
TRBD1	TRBV6-5	TRBJ1-1	ASRRTGSGTEAF
.	TRBV7-2	TRBJ1-1	ASSLAVTNTEAF
.	TRBV6-8	TRBJ2-6	ASRGVRAQISGANVLT
TRBD1	TRBV5-1	TRBJ2-7	ASSNRQGSSYEQH
.	TRBV11-2	TRBJ1-3	ASSPPGTPSGNTIY
.	TRBV7-6	TRBJ1-1	ASSSQALNTEAF
TRBD2	TRBV7-9	TRBJ2-3	ASSRKGPSGRAWTDTQY
.	TRBV7-2	TRBJ2-5	ASSPTPTRQGGETQY
TRBD2	TRBV7-2	TRBJ2-1	ASSPWTSRNEQF
.	TRBV30	TRBJ1-1	AWRRGDTEAF
.	TRBV28	TRBJ1-2	ASSLGTYGYT
TRBD1	TRBV27	TRBJ1-2	ASRLNRDSLDDT
TRBD1	TRBV7-8	TRBJ1-2	ASSESTGTGHDYGYT
TRBD1	TRBV5-1	TRBJ1-4	ASSSGTGDEKLF
.	TRBV6-5	TRBJ2-7	ASSYSPGANTYEQY